This T cell receptor beta chain was recorded in a study of T cells in Graves' hyperthyroidism and ophthalmopathy. Study overall: Before any treatment, at initial diagnosis, peripheral blood was collected. Whole-study results and caveats: Blood shared most expanded thyroid clonotypes above 0.001.

RNA transcripts were the template for amplifying TCR beta CDR3 regions. During a first-round RT-PCR of the TCR CDR3, the HTBI primer set was used. TCRdb itself ran the multiplex PCR reads through MiXCR, one entry per CDR3 protein. The top ten hold 3.5% to 4.5% of the sample, which has about 610,000 distinct CDR3 sequences, roughly 14% seen once. Germline lookup yields CDR1 LNHDA and CDR2 SQIVND (reference sequence). CDR3 length equals 14 residues. With 3 bases clipped from V and 6 bases from J, the junction kept 2 bases outside the gene matches. This clonotype was recorded many times. Its specificity is unknown.

The sequence derives from a woman aged 40 to 50 with Graves' ophthalmopathy. The source material was blood. The chain links TRBV19 to TRBJ1-5, with TRBD1 identical over 10 bases. The CDR3: CASSMTGGGQPQHF. The CDR3 nucleotides read TGTGCCAGTAGTATGACAGGGGGCGGTCAGCCCCAGCATTTT.